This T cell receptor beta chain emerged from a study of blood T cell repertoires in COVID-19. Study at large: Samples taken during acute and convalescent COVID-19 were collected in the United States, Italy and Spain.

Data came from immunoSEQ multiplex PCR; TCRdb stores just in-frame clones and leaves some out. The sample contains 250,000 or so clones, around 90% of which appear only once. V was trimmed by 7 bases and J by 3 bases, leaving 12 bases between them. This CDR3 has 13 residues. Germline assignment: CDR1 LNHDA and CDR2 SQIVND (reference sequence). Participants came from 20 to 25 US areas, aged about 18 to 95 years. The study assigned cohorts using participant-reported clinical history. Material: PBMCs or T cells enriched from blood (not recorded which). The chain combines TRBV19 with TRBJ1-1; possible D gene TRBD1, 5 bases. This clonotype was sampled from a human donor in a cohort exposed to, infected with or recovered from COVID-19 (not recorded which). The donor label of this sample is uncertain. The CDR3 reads CASIRRGDTEAFF. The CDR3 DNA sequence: TGTGCCAGTATTCGTCGGGGGGACACTGAAGCTTTCTTT.